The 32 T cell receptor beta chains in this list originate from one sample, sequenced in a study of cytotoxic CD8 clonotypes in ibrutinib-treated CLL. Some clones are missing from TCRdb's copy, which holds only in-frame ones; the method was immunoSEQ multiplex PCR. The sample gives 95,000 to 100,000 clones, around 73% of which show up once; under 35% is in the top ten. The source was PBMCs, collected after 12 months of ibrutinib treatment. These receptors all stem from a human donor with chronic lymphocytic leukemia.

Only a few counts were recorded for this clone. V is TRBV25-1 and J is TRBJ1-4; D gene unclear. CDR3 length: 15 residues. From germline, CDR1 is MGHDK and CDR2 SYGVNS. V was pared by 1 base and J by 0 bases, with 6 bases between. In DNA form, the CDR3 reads TGTGCCAGCAGTGAATTGGTATCAACTAATGAAAAACTGTTTTTT. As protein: CASSELVSTNEKLFF. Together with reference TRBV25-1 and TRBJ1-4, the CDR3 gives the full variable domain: EADIYQTPRYLVIGTGKKITLECSQTMGHDKMYWYQQDPGMELHLIHYSYGVNSTEKGDLSSESTVSRIRTEHFPLTLESARPSHTSQYLCASSELVSTNEKLFFGSGTQLSVL.

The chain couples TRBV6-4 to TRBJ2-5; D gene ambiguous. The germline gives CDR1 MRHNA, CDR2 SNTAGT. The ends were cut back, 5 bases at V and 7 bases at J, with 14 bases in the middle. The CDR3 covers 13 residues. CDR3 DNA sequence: TGTGCCAGCAGTCAGAACACGAAGGGGACCCAGTACTTC. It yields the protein CASSQNTKGTQYF.

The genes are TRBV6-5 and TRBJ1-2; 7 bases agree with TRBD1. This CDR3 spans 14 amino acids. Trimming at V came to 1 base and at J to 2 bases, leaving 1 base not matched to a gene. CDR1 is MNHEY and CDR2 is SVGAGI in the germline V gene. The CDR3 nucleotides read TGTGCCAGCAGTTACTTAGGGGGCAACTATGGCTACACCTTC. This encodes CASSYLGGNYGYTF.

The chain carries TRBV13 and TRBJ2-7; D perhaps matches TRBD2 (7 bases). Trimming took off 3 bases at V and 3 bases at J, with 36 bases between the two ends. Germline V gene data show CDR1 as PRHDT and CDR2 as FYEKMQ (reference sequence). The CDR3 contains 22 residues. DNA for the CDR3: TGTGCCAGCAGCTTCTTTAGGCCCGGGGAGCGACGGGGGGCCTCTAACTTCTACGAGCAGTACTTC. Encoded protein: CASSFFRPGERRGASNFYEQYF.

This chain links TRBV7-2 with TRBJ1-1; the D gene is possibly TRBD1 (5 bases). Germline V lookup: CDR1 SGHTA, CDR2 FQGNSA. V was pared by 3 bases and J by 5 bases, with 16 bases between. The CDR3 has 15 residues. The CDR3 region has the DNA TGTGCCAGCAGCTTTACCGGGGCCCCGGGGACTGAAGCTTTCTTT. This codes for CASSFTGAPGTEAFF.

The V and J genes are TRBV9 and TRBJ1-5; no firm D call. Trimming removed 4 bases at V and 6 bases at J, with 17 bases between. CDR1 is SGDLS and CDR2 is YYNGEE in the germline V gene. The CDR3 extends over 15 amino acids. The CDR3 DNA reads TGTGCCAGCAGCCTCTCGTGGGGAAAGGGTCAGCCCCAGCATTTT. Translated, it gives CASSLSWGKGQPQHF.

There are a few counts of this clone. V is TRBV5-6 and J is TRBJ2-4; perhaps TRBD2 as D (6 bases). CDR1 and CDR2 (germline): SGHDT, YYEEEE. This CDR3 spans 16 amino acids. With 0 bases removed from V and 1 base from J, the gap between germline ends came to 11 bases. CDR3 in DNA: TGTGCCAGCAGCTTGGGCGGAGGGTCGGCCAAAAACATTCAGTACTTC. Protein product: CASSLGGGSAKNIQYF.

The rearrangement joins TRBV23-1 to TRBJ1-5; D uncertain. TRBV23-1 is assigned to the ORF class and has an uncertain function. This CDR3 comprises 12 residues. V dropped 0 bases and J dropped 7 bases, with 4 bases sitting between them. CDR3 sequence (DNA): TGCGCCAGCAGTCAATCGGTCCAGCCCCAGCATTTT. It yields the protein CASSQSVQPQHF.

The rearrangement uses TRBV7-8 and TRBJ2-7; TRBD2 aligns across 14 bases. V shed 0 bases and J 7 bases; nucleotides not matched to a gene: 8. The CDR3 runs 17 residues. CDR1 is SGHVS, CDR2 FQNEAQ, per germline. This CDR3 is CASSLAPGLAGANEQYF. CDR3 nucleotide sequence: TGTGCCAGCAGCTTAGCCCCGGGACTAGCGGGGGCTAATGAGCAGTACTTC.

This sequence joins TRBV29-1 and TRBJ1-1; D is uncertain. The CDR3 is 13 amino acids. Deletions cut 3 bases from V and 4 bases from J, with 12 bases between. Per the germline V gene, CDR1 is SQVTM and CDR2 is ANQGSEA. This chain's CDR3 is CSVDFGGSTEAFF. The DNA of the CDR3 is TGCAGCGTTGACTTCGGAGGGAGCACTGAAGCTTTCTTT.

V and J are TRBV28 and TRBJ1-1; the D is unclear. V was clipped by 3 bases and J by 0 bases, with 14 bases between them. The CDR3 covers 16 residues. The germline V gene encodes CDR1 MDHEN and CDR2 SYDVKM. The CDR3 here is CASSLVGTLMNTEAFF. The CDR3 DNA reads TGTGCCAGCAGTTTGGTAGGCACCCTCATGAACACTGAAGCTTTCTTT.

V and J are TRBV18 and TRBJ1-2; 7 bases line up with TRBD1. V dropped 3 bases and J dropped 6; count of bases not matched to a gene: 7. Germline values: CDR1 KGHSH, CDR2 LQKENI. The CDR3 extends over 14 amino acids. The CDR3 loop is CASSPNEQGNGYTF. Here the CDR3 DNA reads TGTGCCAGCTCACCCAACGAACAGGGGAATGGCTACACCTTC. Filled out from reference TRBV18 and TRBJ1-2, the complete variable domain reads NAGVMQNPRHLVRRRGQEARLRCSPMKGHSHVYWYRQLPEEGLKFMVYLQKENIIDESGMPKERFSAEFPKEGPSILRIQQVVRGDSAAYFCASSPNEQGNGYTFGSGTRLTVV.

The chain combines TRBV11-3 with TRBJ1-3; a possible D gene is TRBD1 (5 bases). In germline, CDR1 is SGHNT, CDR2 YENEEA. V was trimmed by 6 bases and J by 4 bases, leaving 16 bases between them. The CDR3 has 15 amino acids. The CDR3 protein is CASSQPGTEGNTIYF. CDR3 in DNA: TGTGCCAGCAGTCAGCCCGGGACCGAAGGAAACACCATATATTTT.

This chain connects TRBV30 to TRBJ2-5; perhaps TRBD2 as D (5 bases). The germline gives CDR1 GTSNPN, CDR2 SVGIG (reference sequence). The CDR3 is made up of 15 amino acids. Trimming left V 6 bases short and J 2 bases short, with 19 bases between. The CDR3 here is CACQRRVSWQETQYF. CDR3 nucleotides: TGTGCCTGTCAGCGGCGTGTTTCGTGGCAAGAGACCCAGTACTTC.

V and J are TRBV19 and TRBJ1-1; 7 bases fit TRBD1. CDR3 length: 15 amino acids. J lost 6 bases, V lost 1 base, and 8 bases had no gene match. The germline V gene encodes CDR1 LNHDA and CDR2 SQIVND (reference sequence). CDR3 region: CASSIGLGTASEAFF. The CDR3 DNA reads TGTGCCAGTAGTATAGGGCTCGGGACAGCCTCTGAAGCTTTCTTT.

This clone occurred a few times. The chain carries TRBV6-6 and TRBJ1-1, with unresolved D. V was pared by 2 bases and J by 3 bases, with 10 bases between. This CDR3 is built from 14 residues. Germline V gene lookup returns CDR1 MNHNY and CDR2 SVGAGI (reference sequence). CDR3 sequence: CASSYPGGYTEAFF. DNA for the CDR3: TGTGCCAGCAGTTACCCCGGCGGCTACACTGAAGCTTTCTTT.

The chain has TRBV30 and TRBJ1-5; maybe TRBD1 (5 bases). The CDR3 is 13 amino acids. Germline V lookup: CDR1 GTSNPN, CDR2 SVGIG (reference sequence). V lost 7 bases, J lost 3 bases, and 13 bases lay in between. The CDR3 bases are TGTGCCTACGGGACGCGGGACAATCAGCCCCAGCATTTT. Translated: CAYGTRDNQPQHF.

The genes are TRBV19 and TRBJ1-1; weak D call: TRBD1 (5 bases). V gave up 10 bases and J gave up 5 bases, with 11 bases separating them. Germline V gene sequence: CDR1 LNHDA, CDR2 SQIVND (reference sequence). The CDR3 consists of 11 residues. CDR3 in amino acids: CAIQDGTEAFF. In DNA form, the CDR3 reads TGTGCCATACAGGATGGGACTGAAGCTTTCTTT.

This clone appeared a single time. CDR3 amino acids: CASDVRGQAFF. In DNA form, the CDR3 reads TGTGCCAGCGACGTTAGGGGCCAAGCTTTCTTT. The chain combines TRBV2 with TRBJ1-1, with D perhaps TRBD1 (5 bases). The length of the CDR3 is 11 residues. Looked up from germline, CDR1 is SNHLY and CDR2 is FYNNEI. The germline V and J ends were trimmed by 8 bases and 9 bases, with 13 bases remaining between them. The full variable domain, in which reference TRBV2 and TRBJ1-1 provide the parts outside the CDR3, is EPEVTQTPSHQVTQMGQEVILRCVPISNHLYFYWYRQILGQKVEFLVSFYNNEISEKSEIFDDQFSVERPDGSNFTLKIRSTKLEDSAMYFCASDVRGQAFFGQGTRLTVV.

DNA for the CDR3: TGTGCCAGCAGTCGCGACCGTAATCTAGCCAAAAACATTCAGTACTTC. This translates into CASSRDRNLAKNIQYF. The chain has TRBV6-6 and TRBJ2-4; no clear D. The CDR3 length is 16 residues. CDR1 and CDR2 from the germline V gene are MNHNY and SVGAGI (reference sequence). Deletions cut 5 bases from V and 0 bases from J, with 14 bases between.

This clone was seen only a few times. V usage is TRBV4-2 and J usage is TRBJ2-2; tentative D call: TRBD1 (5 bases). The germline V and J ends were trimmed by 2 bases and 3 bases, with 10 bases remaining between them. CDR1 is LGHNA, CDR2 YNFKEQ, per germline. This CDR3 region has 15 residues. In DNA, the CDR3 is TGTGCCAGCAGCCAACAGACAGTATACACCGGGGAGCTGTTTTTT. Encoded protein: CASSQQTVYTGELFF.

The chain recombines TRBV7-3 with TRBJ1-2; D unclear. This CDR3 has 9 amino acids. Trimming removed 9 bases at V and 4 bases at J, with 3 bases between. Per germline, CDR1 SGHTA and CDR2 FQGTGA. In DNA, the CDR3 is TGTGCCAGTACCTATGGCTACACCTTC. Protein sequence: CASTYGYTF.

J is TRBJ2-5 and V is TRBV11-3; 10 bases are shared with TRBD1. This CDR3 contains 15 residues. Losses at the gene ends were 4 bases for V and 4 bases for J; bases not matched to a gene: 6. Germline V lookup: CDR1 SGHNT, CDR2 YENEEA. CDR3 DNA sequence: TGTGCCAGCAGCTACCGGGACAGGGGTCGAGAGACCCAGTACTTC. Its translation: CASSYRDRGRETQYF.

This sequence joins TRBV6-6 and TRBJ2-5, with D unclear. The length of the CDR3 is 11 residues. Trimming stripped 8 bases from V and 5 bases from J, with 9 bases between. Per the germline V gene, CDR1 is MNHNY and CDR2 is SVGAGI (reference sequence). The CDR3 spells CASAIRETQYF. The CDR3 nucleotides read TGTGCCAGCGCGATCCGGGAGACCCAGTACTTC.

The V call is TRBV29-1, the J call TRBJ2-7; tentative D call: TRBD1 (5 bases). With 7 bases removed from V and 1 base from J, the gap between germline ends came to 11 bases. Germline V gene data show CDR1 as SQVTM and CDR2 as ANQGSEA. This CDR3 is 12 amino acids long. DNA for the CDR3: TGCAGCGCCGTCAGGGATTCCTACGAGCAGTACTTC. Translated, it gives CSAVRDSYEQYF.

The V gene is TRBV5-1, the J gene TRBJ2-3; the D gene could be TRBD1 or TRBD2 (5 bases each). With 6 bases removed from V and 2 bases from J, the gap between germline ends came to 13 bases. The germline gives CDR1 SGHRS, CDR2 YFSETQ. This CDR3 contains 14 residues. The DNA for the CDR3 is TGCGCCAGCAAGGAAGGGACCCACACAGATACGCAGTATTTT. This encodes CASKEGTHTDTQYF.

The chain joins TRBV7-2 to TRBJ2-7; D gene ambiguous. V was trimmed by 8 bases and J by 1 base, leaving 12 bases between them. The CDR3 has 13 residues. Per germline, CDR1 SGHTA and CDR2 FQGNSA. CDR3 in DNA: TGTGCCAGCGCCCGCGAGGCGTCCTACGAGCAGTACTTC. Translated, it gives CASAREASYEQYF.

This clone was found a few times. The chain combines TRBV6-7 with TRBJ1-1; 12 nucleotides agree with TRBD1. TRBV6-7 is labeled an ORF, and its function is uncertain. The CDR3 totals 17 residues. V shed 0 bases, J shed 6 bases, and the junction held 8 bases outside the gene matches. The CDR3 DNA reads TGTGCCAGCAGTTACTCGGGACAGGGGGCGCCCCGCCCTGAAGCTTTCTTT. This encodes CASSYSGQGAPRPEAFF.

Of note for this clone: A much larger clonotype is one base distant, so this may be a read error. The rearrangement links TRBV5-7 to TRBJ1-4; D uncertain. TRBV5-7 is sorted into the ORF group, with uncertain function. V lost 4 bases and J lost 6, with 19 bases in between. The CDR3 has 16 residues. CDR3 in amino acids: CASSRAGGGEDEKLFF. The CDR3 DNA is TGTGCCAGCAGCAGGGCAGGCGGTGGGGAAGATGAAAAACTGTTTTTT.

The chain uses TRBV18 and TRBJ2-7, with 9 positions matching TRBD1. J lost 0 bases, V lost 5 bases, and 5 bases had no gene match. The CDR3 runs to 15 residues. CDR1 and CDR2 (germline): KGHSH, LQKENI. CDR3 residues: CASSEGQGFSYEQYF. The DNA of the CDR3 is TGTGCCAGCTCAGAGGGACAGGGCTTCTCCTACGAGCAGTACTTC. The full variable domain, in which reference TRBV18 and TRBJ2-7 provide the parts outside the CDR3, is NAGVMQNPRHLVRRRGQEARLRCSPMKGHSHVYWYRQLPEEGLKFMVYLQKENIIDESGMPKERFSAEFPKEGPSILRIQQVVRGDSAAYFCASSEGQGFSYEQYFGPGTRLTVT.

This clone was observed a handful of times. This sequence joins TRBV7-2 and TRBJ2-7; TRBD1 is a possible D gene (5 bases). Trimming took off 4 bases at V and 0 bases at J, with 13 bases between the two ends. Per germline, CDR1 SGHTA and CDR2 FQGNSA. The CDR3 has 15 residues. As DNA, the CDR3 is TGTGCCAGCAGCTCGTCCATGACAGCCTCCTACGAGCAGTACTTC. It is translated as CASSSSMTASYEQYF. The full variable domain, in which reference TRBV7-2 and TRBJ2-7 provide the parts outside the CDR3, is GAGVSQSPSNKVTEKGKDVELRCDPISGHTALYWYRQSLGQGLEFLIYFQGNSAPDKSGLPSDRFSAERTGGSVSTLTIQRTQQEDSAVYLCASSSSMTASYEQYFGPGTRLTVT.

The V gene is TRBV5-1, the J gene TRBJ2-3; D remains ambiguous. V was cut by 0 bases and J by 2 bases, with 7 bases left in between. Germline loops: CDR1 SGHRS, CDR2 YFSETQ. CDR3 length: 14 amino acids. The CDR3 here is CASSLGDYTDTQYF. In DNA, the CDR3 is TGCGCCAGCAGCTTGGGAGATTACACAGATACGCAGTATTTT.